This TCR beta chain was captured by sequencing in a study of shared clonotypes between healthy human individuals. Study-level results: Shared clonotypes: 4.5% to 6.5% naive CD4, under 4% naive CD8, less than 2.5% memory CD4, about 0.41% memory CD8.

Naive CD4+ cells were CD45RA-selected; the remaining cells were memory. Assay used: immunoSEQ multiplex PCR; TCRdb lists only in-frame clones, some missing. The sample records over a million clones, around 82% being singletons. The CDR3 runs 13 residues. V lost 7 bases and J 4 bases, leaving 10 bases between the germline ends. CDR1 LNHNV and CDR2 YYDKDF come from the germline V gene (reference sequence). Regarding this clone: As yet, its antigen is unknown.

Sequenced material: memory CD4+ T cells from PBMCs. Subset specified: CD45RA-negative fraction. The chain couples TRBV15 to TRBJ2-2; D tentatively fits TRBD1 or TRBD2 (5 bases each). The TCR was taken from a man between 18 and 35 years old in good health. Some clones in this sample may be carry-over from other donors' samples. The CDR3 region is CATNSRGTGELFF. CDR3 sequence (DNA): TGTGCCACCAACTCGAGGGGCACCGGGGAGCTGTTTTTT.